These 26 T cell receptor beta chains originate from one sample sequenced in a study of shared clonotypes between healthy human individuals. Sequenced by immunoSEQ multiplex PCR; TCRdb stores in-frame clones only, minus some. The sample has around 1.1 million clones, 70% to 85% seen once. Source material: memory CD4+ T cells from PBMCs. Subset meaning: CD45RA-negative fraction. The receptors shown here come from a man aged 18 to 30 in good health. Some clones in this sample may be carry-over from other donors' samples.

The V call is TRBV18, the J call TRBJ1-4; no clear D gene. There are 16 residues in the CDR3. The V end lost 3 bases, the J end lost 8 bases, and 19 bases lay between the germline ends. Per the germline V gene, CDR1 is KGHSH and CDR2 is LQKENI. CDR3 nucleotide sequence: TGTGCCAGCTCACCGACCCGCATGGGAGCGGAAGAAAAACTGTTTTTT. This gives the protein CASSPTRMGAEEKLFF.

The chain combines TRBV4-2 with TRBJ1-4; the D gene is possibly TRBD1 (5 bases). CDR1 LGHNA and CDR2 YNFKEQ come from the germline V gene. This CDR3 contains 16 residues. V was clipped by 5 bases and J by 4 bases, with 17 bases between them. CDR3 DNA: TGTGCCAGCAGCTCGCCCGAGACAGTAGATAATGAAAAACTGTTTTTT. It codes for CASSSPETVDNEKLFF.

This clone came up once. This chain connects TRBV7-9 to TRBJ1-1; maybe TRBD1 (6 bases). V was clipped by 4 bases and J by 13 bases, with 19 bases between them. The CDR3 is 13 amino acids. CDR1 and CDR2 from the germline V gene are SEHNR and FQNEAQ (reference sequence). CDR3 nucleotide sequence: TGTGCCAGCAGCTCTAGGGCAGGGGACCTTATTTTCTTT. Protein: CASSSRAGDLIFF.

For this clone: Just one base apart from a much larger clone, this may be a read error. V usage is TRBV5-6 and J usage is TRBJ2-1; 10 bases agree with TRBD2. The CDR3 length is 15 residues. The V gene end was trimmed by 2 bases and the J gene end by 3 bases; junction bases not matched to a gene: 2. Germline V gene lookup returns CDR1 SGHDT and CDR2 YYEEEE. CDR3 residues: CASSLGTSVYNEQFF. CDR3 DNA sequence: TGTGCCAGCAGCTTAGGGACTAGCGTCTACAATGAGCAGTTCTTC.

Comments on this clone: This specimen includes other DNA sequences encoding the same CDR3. CDR3 residues: CASSLVPAGNTEAFF. In DNA, the CDR3 is TGCGCCAGCAGCTTAGTACCCGCAGGGAACACTGAAGCTTTCTTT. V usage is TRBV5-1 and J usage is TRBJ1-1; no definite D call. Trimming took 2 bases from V and 1 from J, leaving 12 bases between them. Germline CDR1 reads SGHRS; CDR2 reads YFSETQ. This CDR3 comprises 15 residues.

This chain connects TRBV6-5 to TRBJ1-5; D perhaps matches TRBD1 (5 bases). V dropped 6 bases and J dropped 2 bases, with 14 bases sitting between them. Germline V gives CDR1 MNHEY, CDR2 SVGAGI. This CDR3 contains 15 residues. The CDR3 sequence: CASSPREFGNQPQHF. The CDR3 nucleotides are TGTGCCAGCAGCCCCAGGGAATTCGGCAATCAGCCCCAGCATTTT.

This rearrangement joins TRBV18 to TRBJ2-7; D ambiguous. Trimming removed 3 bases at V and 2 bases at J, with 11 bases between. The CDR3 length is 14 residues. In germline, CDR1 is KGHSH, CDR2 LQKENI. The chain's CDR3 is CASSPASIPYEQYF. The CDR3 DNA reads TGTGCCAGCTCACCTGCGTCGATACCCTACGAGCAGTACTTC.

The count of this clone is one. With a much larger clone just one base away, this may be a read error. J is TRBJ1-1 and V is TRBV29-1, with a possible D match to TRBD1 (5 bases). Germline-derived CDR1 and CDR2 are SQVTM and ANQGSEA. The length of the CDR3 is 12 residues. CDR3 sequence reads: CSVEVRGTEALF. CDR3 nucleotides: TGCAGCGTTGAAGTTAGGGGAACTGAAGCTCTCTTT. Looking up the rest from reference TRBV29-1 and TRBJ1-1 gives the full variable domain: SAVISQKPSRDICQRGTSLTIQCQVDSQVTMMFWYRQQPGQSLTLIATANQGSEATYESGFVIDKFPISRPNLTFSTLTVSNMSPEDSSIYLCSVEVRGTEALFGQGTRLTVV.

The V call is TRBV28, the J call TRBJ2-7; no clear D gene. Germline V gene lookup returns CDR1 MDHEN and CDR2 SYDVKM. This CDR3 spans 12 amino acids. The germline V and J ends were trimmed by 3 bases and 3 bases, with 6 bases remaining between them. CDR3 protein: CASSFKFYEQYF. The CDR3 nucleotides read TGTGCCAGCAGTTTCAAGTTCTACGAGCAGTACTTC. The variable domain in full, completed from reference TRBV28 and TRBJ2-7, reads DVKVTQSSRYLVKRTGEKVFLECVQDMDHENMFWYRQDPGLGLRLIYFSYDVKMKEKGDIPEGYSVSREKKERFSLILESASTNQTSMYLCASSFKFYEQYFGPGTRLTVT.

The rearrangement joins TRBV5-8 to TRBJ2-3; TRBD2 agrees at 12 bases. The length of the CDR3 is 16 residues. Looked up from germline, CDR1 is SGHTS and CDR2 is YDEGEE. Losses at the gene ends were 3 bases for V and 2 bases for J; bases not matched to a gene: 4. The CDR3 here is CASSSGLAGFTDTQYF. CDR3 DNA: TGTGCCAGCAGCTCCGGACTAGCGGGATTCACAGATACGCAGTATTTT. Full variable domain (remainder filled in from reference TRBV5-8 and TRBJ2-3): EAGVTQSPTHLIKTRGQQATLRCSPISGHTSVYWYQQALGLGLQFLLWYDEGEERNRGNFPPRFSGRQFPNYSSELNVNALELEDSALYLCASSSGLAGFTDTQYFGPGTRLTVL.

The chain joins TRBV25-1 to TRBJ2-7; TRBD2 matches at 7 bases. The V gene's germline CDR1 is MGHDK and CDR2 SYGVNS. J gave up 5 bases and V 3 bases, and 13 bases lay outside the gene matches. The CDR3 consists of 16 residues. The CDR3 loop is CASSDLGGRFTDEQYF. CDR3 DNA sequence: TGTGCCAGCAGTGATTTGGGCGGGAGATTCACGGACGAGCAGTACTTC.

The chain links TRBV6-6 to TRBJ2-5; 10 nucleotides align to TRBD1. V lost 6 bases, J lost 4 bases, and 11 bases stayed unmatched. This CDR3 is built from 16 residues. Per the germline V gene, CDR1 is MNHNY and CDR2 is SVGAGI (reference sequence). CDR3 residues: CASSHPGQGSGETQYF. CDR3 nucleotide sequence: TGTGCCAGCAGCCACCCGGGACAGGGGTCGGGAGAGACCCAGTACTTC.

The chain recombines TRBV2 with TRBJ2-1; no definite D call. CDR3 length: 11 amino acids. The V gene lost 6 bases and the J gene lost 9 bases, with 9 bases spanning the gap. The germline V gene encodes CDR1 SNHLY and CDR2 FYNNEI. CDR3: CASRESPEQFF. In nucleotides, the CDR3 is TGTGCCAGCAGGGAGTCACCTGAGCAGTTCTTC.

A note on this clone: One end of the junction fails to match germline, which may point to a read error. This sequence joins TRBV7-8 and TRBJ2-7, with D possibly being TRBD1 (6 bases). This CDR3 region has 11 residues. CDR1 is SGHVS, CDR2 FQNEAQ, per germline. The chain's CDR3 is CASSLVGQPTF. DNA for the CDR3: TGTGCCAGCAGCTTAGTTGGACAGCCGACCTTC.

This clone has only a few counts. The CDR3 DNA reads as TGTGCCTGGAGTCGGTTACGCACAGATACGCAGTATTTT. Translation: CAWSRLRTDTQYF. The V and J genes are TRBV30 and TRBJ2-3; D unclear. Germline CDR1 and CDR2: GTSNPN and SVGIG (reference sequence). The germline V and J ends were trimmed by 2 bases and 1 base, with 7 bases remaining between them. The length of the CDR3 is 13 residues.

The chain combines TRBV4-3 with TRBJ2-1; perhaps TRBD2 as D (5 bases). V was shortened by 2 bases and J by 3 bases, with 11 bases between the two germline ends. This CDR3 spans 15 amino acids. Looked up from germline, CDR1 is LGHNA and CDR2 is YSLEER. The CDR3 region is CASSQTDSSYNEQFF. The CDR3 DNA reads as TGCGCCAGCAGCCAAACGGACTCCAGCTACAATGAGCAGTTCTTC.

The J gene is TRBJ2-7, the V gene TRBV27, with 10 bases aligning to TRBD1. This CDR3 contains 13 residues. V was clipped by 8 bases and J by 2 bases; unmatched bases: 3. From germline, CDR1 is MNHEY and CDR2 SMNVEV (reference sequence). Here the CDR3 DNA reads TGTGCCAGCGGAGGACAGGGGGCCTACGAGCAGTACTTC. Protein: CASGGQGAYEQYF.

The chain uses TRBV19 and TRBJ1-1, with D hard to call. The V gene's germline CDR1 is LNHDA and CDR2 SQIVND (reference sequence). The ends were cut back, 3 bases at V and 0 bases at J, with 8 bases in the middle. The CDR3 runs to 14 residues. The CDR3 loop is CASSITPVNTEAFF. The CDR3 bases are TGTGCCAGTAGTATCACTCCAGTGAACACTGAAGCTTTCTTT. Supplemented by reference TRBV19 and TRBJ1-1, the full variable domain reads DGGITQSPKYLFRKEGQNVTLSCEQNLNHDAMYWYRQDPGQGLRLIYYSQIVNDFQKGDIAEGYSVSREKKESFPLTVTSAQKNPTAFYLCASSITPVNTEAFFGQGTRLTVV.

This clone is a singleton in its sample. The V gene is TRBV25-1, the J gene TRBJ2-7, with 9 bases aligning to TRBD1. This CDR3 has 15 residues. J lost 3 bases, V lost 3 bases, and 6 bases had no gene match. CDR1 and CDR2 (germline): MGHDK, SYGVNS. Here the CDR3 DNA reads TGTGCCAGCAGTGACCCCGGGACAGGGATCTACGAGCAGTACTTC. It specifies CASSDPGTGIYEQYF.

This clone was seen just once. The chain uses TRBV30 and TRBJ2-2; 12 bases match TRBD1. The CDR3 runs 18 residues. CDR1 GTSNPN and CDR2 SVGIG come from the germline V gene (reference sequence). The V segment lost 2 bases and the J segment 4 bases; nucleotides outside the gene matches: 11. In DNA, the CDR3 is TGTGCCTGGAGTCCGCCAGGGACAGGGGGCGGCGGCACCGGGGAGCTGTTTTTT. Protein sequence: CAWSPPGTGGGGTGELFF.

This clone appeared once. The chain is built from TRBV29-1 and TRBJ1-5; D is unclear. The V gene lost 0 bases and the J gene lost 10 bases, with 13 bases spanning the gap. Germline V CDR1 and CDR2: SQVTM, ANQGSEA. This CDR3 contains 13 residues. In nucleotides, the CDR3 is TGCAGCGTTGAAGAGTGGGCCCAAGGTCCCCAGCATTTT. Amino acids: CSVEEWAQGPQHF.

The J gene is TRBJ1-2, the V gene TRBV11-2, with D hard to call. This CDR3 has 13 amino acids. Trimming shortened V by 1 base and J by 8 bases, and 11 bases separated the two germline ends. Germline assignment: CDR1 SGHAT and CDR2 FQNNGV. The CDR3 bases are TGTGCCAGCAGCTTAGTCCGGGGAAGAGGCTACACCTTC. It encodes CASSLVRGRGYTF.

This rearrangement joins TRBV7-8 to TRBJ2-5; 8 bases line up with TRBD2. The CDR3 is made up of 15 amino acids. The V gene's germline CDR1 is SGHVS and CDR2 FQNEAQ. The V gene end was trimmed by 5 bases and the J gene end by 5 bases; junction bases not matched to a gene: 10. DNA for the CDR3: TGTGCCAGCAGCCCGGGGGGGCTCCAGGGTGAGACCCAGTACTTC. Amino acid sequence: CASSPGGLQGETQYF.

The CDR3: CASSPTRTGANYGYTF. The DNA of the CDR3 is TGTGCCAGCAGCCCGACTCGGACCGGCGCTAACTATGGCTACACCTTC. The gene calls are TRBV7-2 and TRBJ1-2; D gene uncertain. V lost 5 bases and J 0 bases, leaving 16 bases between the germline ends. The CDR3 length is 16 residues. Germline V CDR1 and CDR2: SGHTA, FQGNSA.

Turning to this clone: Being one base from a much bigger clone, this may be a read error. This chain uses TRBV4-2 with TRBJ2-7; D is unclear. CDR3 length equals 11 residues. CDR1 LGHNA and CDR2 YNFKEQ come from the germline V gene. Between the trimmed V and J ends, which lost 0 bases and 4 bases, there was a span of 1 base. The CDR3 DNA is TGTGCCAGCAGCCAAGAATACGAGCAGTACTTC. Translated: CASSQEYEQYF.

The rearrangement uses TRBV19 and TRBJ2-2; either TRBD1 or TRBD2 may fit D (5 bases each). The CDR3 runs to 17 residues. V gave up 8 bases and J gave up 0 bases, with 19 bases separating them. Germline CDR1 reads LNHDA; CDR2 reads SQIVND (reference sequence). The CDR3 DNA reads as TGTGCCAGTTCTCCTATTAGAGGGACGGCGAACACCGGGGAGCTGTTTTTT. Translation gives CASSPIRGTANTGELFF. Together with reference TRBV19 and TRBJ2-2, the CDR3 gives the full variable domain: DGGITQSPKYLFRKEGQNVTLSCEQNLNHDAMYWYRQDPGQGLRLIYYSQIVNDFQKGDIAEGYSVSREKKESFPLTVTSAQKNPTAFYLCASSPIRGTANTGELFFGEGSRLTVL.